The rows below give T cell receptor beta chains drawn from one sample of a study of cytomegalovirus exposure and HLA in healthy donors. Sequencing used immunoSEQ multiplex PCR; TCRdb keeps in-frame clones, though not all of them. The table records about 130,000 clones, around 81% of them present only once. Material: PBMCs. All receptors come from a young man in good health and CMV-seronegative. The CDR3 runs from the conserved cysteine through the conserved F or W. The order of the fields is D gene, V gene, clone size, J gene, CDR3 protein, CDR3 DNA. A D gene is named only where the DNA matches it firmly. Clone size is shown for a subset of rows, as once, few, many or a class of expanded clone.

D: TRBD1; V: TRBV7-6; size: .; J: TRBJ2-1; CDR3: CASSLSGTGAADEQFF; DNA: TGTGCCAGCAGCTTATCCGGGACAGGGGCGGCGGATGAGCAGTTCTTC
D: .; V: TRBV10-2; size: .; J: TRBJ1-2; CDR3: CASSESTEDNYGYTF; DNA: TGCGCCAGCAGTGAGTCGACAGAAGATAACTATGGCTACACCTTC
D: TRBD1; V: TRBV6-5; size: .; J: TRBJ1-2; CDR3: CASSRDRGPYDYTF; DNA: TGTGCCAGCAGCCGGGACAGGGGACCTTATGACTACACCTTC
D: TRBD1; V: TRBV14; size: .; J: TRBJ1-2; CDR3: CASSQVKGAKGNYGYTF; DNA: TGTGCCAGCAGCCAAGTGAAGGGGGCTAAAGGGAACTATGGCTACACCTTC
D: .; V: TRBV7-2; size: .; J: TRBJ2-7; CDR3: CASSLGGQGDYEQYF; DNA: TGTGCCAGCAGCTTAGGGGGGCAGGGTGACTACGAGCAGTACTTC
D: TRBD2; V: TRBV4-1; size: .; J: TRBJ2-5; CDR3: CASSQEASGGLETQYF; DNA: TGCGCCAGCAGCCAAGAGGCTAGCGGGGGTCTAGAGACCCAGTACTTC
D: .; V: TRBV27; size: .; J: TRBJ1-1; CDR3: CASSLSIGGNTEAFF; DNA: TGTGCCAGCAGTTTATCGATAGGGGGGAACACTGAAGCTTTCTTT
D: .; V: TRBV6-1; size: .; J: TRBJ1-5; CDR3: CASSESGVGNQPQHF; DNA: TGTGCCAGCAGTGAATCAGGGGTGGGGAATCAGCCCCAGCATTTT
D: .; V: TRBV4-1; size: .; J: TRBJ1-5; CDR3: CASSQDSTVYNQPQHF; DNA: TGCGCCAGCAGCCAAGATTCGACAGTTTACAATCAGCCCCAGCATTTT
D: .; V: TRBV6-5; size: .; J: TRBJ1-1; CDR3: CASSPQGVNTEAFF; DNA: TGTGCCAGCAGTCCACAAGGGGTGAACACTGAAGCTTTCTTT
D: .; V: TRBV6-1; size: .; J: TRBJ1-5; CDR3: CASRLGQRQPQHF; DNA: TGTGCCAGCCGGCTCGGACAGAGACAGCCCCAGCATTTT
D: TRBD1; V: TRBV9; size: .; J: TRBJ2-3; CDR3: CASSHVLQGITTDTQYF; DNA: TGTGCCAGCAGCCACGTCCTACAGGGGATTACCACAGATACGCAGTATTTT
D: .; V: TRBV18; size: .; J: TRBJ1-1; CDR3: CASSWTETNTEAFF; DNA: TGTGCCAGCTCCTGGACAGAAACGAACACTGAAGCTTTCTTT
D: TRBD1; V: TRBV11-3; size: .; J: TRBJ2-1; CDR3: CASSLAGQGNEQFF; DNA: TGTGCCAGCAGCTTAGCGGGACAGGGTAATGAGCAGTTCTTC
D: .; V: TRBV4-3; size: .; J: TRBJ1-2; CDR3: CASSPGLGYTF; DNA: TGCGCCAGCAGCCCGGGTTTAGGCTACACCTTC
D: TRBD1; V: TRBV5-1; size: .; J: TRBJ1-1; CDR3: CASSFTRTGTNTEAFF; DNA: TGCGCCAGCAGCTTCACCAGGACAGGGACGAACACTGAAGCTTTCTTT
D: TRBD1; V: TRBV4-1; size: .; J: TRBJ1-6; CDR3: CASSQTQGPVNSPLHF; DNA: TGCGCCAGCAGCCAAACACAGGGGCCCGTTAATTCACCCCTCCACTTT
D: .; V: TRBV28; size: .; J: TRBJ2-3; CDR3: CASVPVSTDTQYF; DNA: TGTGCCAGCGTTCCGGTGAGCACAGATACGCAGTATTTT
D: .; V: TRBV19; size: .; J: TRBJ1-2; CDR3: CASSIAADSYGYTF; DNA: TGTGCCAGTAGTATAGCCGCGGACAGCTATGGCTACACCTTC
D: TRBD2; V: TRBV15; size: .; J: TRBJ2-7; CDR3: CATSRAPSGAYEQYF; DNA: TGTGCCACCAGCAGAGCCCCTAGCGGGGCCTACGAGCAGTACTTC
D: TRBD1; V: TRBV7-2; size: .; J: TRBJ1-5; CDR3: CASSINRQGAQPQHF; DNA: TGTGCCAGCAGCATAAACAGACAGGGGGCCCAGCCCCAGCATTTT
D: TRBD1; V: TRBV5-1; size: few; J: TRBJ2-2; CDR3: CASSLGQGTGELFF; DNA: TGCGCCAGCAGCTTGGGACAGGGGACCGGGGAGCTGTTTTTT